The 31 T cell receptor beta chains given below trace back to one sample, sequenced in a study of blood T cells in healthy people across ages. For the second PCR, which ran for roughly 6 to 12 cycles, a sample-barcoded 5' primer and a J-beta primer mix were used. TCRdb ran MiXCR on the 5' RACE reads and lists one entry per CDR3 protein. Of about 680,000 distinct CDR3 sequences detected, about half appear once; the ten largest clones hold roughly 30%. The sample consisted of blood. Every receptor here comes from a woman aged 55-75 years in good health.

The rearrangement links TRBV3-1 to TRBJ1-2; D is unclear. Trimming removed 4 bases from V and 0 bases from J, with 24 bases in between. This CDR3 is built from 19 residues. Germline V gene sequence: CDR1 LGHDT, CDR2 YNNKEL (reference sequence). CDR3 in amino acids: CASSPDLGRKSTTNYGYTF. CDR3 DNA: TGTGCCAGCAGCCCCGATTTAGGCAGGAAATCTACTACTAACTATGGCTACACCTTC.

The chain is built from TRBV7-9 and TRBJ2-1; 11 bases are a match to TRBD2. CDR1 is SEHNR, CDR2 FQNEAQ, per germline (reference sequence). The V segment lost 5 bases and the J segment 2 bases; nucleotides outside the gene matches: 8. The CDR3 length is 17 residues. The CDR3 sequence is CASSTTSGKGTYNEQFF. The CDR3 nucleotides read TGTGCCAGCAGCACGACTAGCGGGAAAGGCACCTACAATGAGCAGTTCTTC.

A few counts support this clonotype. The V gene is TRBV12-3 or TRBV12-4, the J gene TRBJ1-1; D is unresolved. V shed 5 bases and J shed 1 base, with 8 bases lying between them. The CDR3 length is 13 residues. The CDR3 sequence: CASSPRQNTEAFF. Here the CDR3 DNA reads TGTGCCAGCAGTCCCCGACAGAACACTGAAGCTTTCTTT.

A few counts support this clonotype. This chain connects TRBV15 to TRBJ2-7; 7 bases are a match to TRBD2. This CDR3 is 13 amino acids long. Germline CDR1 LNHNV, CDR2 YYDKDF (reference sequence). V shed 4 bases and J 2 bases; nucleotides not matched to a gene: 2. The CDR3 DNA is TGTGCCACCAGCACCGGACTAGCCTACGAGCAGTACTTC. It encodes CATSTGLAYEQYF. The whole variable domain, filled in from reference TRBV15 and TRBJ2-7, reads DAMVIQNPRYQVTQFGKPVTLSCSQTLNHNVMYWYQQKSSQAPKLLFHYYDKDFNNEADTPDNFQSRRPNTSFCFLDIRSPGLGDTAMYLCATSTGLAYEQYFGPGTRLTVT.

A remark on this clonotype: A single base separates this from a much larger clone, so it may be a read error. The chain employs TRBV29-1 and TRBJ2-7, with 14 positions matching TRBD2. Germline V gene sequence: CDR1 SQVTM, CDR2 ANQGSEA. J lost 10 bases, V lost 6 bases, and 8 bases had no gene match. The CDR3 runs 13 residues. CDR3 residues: CSVHPGLAGEQYF. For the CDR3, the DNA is TGCAGCGTGCATCCGGGACTAGCGGGAGAACAGTACTTC.

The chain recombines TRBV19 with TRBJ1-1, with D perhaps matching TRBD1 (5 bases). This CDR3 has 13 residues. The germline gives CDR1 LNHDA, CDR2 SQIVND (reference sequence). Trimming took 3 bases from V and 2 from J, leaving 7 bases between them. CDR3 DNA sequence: TGTGCCAGTAGTATCCGGGACAACACTGAAGCTTTCTTT. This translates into CASSIRDNTEAFF.

CDR3 in DNA: TGTGCCAGCACTCAACGAGGGCGGGCCCAGTACTTC. Translated, it gives CASTQRGRAQYF. This chain joins TRBV28 and TRBJ2-5; D is possibly TRBD2 (5 bases). The CDR3 contains 12 residues. Trimming removed 7 bases from V and 9 bases from J, with 15 bases in between. CDR1 and CDR2 from the germline V gene are MDHEN and SYDVKM.

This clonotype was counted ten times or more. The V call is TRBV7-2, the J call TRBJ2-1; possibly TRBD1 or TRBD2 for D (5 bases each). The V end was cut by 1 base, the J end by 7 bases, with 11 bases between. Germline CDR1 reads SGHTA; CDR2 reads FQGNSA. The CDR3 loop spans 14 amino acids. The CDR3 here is CASSLGGPRNEQFF. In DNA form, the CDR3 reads TGTGCCAGCAGCTTAGGGGGACCTCGGAATGAGCAGTTCTTC.

The CDR3 reads CSAPVTGKLAQYF. The CDR3 region has the DNA TGCAGTGCACCAGTCACAGGGAAATTGGCCCAGTACTTC. This sequence joins TRBV20-1 and TRBJ2-5; D perhaps matches TRBD1 (6 bases). The V gene's germline CDR1 is DFQATT and CDR2 SNEGSKA (reference sequence). V was cut by 6 bases and J by 9 bases, with 20 bases left in between. The CDR3 contains 13 residues.

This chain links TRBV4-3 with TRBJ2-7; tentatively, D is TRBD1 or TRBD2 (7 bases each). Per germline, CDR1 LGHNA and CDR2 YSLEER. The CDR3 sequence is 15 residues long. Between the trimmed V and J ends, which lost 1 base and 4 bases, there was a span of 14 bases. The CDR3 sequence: CASSQVDREGYEQYF. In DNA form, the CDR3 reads TGCGCCAGCAGCCAAGTCGACAGGGAGGGATACGAGCAGTACTTC.

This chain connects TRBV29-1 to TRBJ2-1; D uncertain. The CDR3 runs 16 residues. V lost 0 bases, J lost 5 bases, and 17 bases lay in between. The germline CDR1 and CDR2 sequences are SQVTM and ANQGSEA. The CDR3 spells CSVEDVWQEHHNEQFF. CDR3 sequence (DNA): TGCAGCGTTGAAGATGTCTGGCAGGAGCACCACAATGAGCAGTTCTTC.

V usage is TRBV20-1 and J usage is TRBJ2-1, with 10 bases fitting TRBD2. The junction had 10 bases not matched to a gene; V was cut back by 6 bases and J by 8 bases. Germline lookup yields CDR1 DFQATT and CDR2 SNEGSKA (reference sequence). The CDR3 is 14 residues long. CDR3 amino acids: CSASGLAVFDEQFF. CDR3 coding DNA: TGCAGTGCCTCCGGACTAGCGGTCTTCGATGAGCAGTTCTTC.

The CDR3 DNA follows: TGTGCCAGCAGCACCGACAGGGCGCTGGGTGAAAAACTGTTTTTT. Translating it yields CASSTDRALGEKLFF. This chain joins TRBV6-1 and TRBJ1-4, with 7 bases matching TRBD1. Per the germline V gene, CDR1 is MNHNS and CDR2 is SASEGT. V was clipped by 6 bases and J by 7 bases; unmatched bases: 11. This CDR3 has 15 residues.

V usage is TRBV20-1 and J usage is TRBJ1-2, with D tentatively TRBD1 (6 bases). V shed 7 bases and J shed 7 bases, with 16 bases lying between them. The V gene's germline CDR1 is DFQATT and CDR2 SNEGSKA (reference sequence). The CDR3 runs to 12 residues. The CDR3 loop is CSGGGMKGGYTF. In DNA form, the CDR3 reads TGCAGTGGAGGGGGGATGAAGGGTGGCTACACCTTC.

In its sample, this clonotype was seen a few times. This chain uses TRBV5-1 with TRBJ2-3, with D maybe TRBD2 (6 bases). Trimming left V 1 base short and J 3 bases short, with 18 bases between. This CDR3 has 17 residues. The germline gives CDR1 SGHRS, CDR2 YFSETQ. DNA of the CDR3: TGCGCCAGCAGCTTGCTCTCCGGGGGAATAGGGACAGATACGCAGTATTTT. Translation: CASSLLSGGIGTDTQYF.

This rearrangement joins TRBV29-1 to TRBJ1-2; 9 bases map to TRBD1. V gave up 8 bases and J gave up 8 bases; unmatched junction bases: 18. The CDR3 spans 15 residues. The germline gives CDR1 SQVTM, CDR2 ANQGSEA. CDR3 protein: CSSASQQGALEGYTF. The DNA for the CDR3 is TGCAGCTCCGCCTCACAACAGGGGGCTCTGGAAGGCTACACCTTC.

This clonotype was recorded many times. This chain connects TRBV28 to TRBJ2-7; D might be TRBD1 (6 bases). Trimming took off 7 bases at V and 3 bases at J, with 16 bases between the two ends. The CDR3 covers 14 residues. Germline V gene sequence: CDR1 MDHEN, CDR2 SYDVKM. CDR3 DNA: TGTGCCAGCAAGGCGACAGGACCAATCTACGAGCAGTACTTC. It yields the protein CASKATGPIYEQYF.

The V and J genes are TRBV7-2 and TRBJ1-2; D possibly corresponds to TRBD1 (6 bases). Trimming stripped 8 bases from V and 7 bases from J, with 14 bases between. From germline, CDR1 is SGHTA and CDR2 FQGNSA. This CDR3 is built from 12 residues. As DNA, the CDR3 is TGTGCCAGCGGGGGCGCTCGGGGTGGCTACACCTTC. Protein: CASGGARGGYTF.

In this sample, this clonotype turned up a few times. CDR3 DNA: TGTGCCAGCAGTTGGACAGGGGGAAACATTCAGTACTTC. Translation gives CASSWTGGNIQYF. The V call is TRBV12-3 or TRBV12-4, the J call TRBJ2-4; 10 positions match TRBD1. The CDR3 runs 13 residues. J lost 6 bases, V lost 4 bases, and 0 bases had no gene match.

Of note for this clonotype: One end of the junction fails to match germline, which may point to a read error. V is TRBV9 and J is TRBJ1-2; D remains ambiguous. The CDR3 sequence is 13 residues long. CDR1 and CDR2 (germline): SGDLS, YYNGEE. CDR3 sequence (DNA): TGTGCCAGCAGCCAAGACGGCTCCTATGGCAACACCTTC. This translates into CASSQDGSYGNTF.

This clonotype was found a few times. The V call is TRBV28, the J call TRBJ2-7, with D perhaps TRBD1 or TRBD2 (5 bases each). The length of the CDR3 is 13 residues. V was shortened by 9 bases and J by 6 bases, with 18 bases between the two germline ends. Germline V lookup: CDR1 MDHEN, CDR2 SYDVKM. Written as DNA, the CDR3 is TGTGCCAGTTTGGGACGGACGCTCTCCGAGCAGTACTTC. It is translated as CASLGRTLSEQYF.

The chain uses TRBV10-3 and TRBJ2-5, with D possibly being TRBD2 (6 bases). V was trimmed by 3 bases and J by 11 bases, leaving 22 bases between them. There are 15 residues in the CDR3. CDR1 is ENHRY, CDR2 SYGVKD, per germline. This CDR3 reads CAISDPRLGKNEQYF. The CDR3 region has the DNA TGTGCCATCAGTGACCCCCGACTAGGAAAGAATGAGCAGTACTTC.

CDR3 protein: CASSPDRGLSSYNEQFF. CDR3 in DNA: TGCGCCAGCAGCCCTGACAGGGGGCTAAGCTCCTACAATGAGCAGTTCTTC. J is TRBJ2-1 and V is TRBV4-1, with 10 bases matching TRBD1. The ends lost 4 bases at V and 0 bases at J; junction bases unmatched: 6. The CDR3 is 17 amino acids. Germline values: CDR1 MGHRA, CDR2 YSYEKL.

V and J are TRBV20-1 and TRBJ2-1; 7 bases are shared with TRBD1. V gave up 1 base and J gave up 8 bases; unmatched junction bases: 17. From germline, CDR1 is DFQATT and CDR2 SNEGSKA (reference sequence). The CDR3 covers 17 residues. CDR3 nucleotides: TGCAGTGCTAGAGTGGGTAGGGGGCAGGCACTTACGCATGAGCAGTTCTTC. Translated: CSARVGRGQALTHEQFF.

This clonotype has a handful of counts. CDR3 amino acids: CSVPPPGAGQETQYF. CDR3 nucleotides: TGCAGCGTTCCGCCCCCGGGGGCCGGACAAGAGACCCAGTACTTC. The chain links TRBV29-1 to TRBJ2-5; TRBD1 or TRBD2 may be the D gene (6 bases each). The CDR3 contains 15 residues. With 5 bases removed from V and 2 bases from J, the gap between germline ends came to 18 bases. CDR1 and CDR2 (germline): SQVTM, ANQGSEA.

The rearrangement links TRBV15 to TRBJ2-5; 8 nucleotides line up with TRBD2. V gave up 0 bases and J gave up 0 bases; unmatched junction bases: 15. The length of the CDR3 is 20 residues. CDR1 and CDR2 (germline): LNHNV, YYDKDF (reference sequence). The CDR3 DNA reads TGTGCCACCAGCAGAGATCATTCGAGGACTAGCCGCATAAACCAAGAGACCCAGTACTTC. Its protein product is CATSRDHSRTSRINQETQYF. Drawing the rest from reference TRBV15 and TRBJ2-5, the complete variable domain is DAMVIQNPRYQVTQFGKPVTLSCSQTLNHNVMYWYQQKSSQAPKLLFHYYDKDFNNEADTPDNFQSRRPNTSFCFLDIRSPGLGDTAMYLCATSRDHSRTSRINQETQYFGPGTRLLVL.

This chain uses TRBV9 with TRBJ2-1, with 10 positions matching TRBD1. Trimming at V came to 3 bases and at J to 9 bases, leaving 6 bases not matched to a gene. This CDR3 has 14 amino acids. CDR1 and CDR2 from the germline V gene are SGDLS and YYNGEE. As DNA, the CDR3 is TGTGCCAGCAGCGACCCGGGACAGGGGTGTGAGCAGTTCTTC. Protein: CASSDPGQGCEQFF.

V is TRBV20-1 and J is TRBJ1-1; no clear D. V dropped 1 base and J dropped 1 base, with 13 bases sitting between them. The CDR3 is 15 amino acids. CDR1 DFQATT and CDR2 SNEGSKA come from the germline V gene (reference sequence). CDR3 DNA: TGCAGTGCTAGAGCTCCGGGTATCGGGAACACTGAAGCTTTCTTT. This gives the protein CSARAPGIGNTEAFF.

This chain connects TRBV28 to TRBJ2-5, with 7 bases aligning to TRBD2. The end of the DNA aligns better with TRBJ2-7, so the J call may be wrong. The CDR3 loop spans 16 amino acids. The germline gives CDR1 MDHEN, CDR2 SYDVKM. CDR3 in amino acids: CASTLALGAGVPEQYF. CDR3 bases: TGTGCCAGCACCCTAGCCCTAGGGGCGGGAGTTCCCGAGCAGTACTTC.

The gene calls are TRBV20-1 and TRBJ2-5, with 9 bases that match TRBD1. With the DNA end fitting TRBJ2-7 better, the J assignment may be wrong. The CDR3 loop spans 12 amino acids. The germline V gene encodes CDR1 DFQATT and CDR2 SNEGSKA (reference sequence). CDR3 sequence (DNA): TGCAGTGCTAGACAGACAGGGGGCGAGCAGTACTTC. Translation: CSARQTGGEQYF.

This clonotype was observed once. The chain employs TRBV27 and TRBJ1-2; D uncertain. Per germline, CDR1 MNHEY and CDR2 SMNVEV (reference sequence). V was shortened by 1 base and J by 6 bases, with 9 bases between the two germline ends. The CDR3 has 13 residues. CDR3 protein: CASSLFFGDGYTF. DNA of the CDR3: TGTGCCAGCAGTTTATTTTTCGGGGATGGCTACACCTTC.